This TCR beta chain emerged from a study of blood T cells in healthy people across ages (dated by TCRdb to between 2014 and 2017). General notes on the study: In model experiments, template switching captured about one uniquely barcoded TCR beta cDNA molecule for every two T cells. Four age groups were formed from the donors: young (average approximately 17 years), middle-aged (just under 40), aged (62) and long-lived (about 80). Donors of different ages were randomly distributed across sequencing lanes to avoid experimental bias. The study measured age-related changes in TCR beta repertoire diversity using deep sequencing normalized with unique cDNA molecular identifiers. Using the same blood draw, the study looked at two additional independent replicas of 1 million unique cDNA reads for two donors, one aged 18 to 30 and the other aged 80 or older. Study-wide findings and limitations: Bulk unsorted PBMC profiling prevented conclusive comparison of naive and antigen-experienced compartments. Estimates of total diversity from one million sequenced T cells were regarded as lower bounds and underestimates. Because donor CMV infection status was unknown, age-related changes in expanded clonotypes were potentially confounded. As age increased, observed TCR beta diversity per million T cells dropped in a roughly linear way, and a significant reduction was already evident by age approximately 40. Observed TCR beta diversity correlated strongly with the percentage of naive T cells measured by flow cytometry. Compared with the aged group, the long-lived group had more naive CD4+ T cells, fewer expanded clones and increased TCR diversity, suggesting age selection.

Library creation used 5' RACE. Sequencer: Illumina HiSeq 2500. A second PCR of about 7 to 12 cycles was run with a J-beta primer mix and a sample-barcoded 5' primer. A template-switch 5' adaptor carrying 12 random nucleotides introduced a unique molecular identifier onto each TCR beta cDNA molecule. Each sample yielded at least 3 million CDR3-containing paired-end reads. All of the RNA was converted into first-strand cDNA using the Mint cDNA synthesis kit, with a TRBC-specific oligonucleotide serving as the primer. After uracil-DNA glycosylase treatment, a first 18-cycle PCR used universal primers M1SS and BC2_uni_R on all cDNA. In the authors' own workflow: Normalization of each sample was performed by random selection of 1 million high-quality reads, each carrying a distinct molecular identifier. Reads sharing molecular identifiers were discarded rather than binned into consensus sequences. MiTCR, with a Q25 quality threshold and the strictest error-elimination algorithm, was used for CDR3 identification, clonotype clustering and error correction. Lower-bound total TCR beta diversity was estimated with a nonparametric unseen species model using Euler transformation. TCRdb reanalyzed the raw reads on its own, using fastp at Q25 for trimming and MiXCR for clone calling, and kept in-frame beta chains. Duplicate CDR3 protein sequences are folded into a single record with the most common DNA and genes. The V and J calls come from TCRdb's annotation, not from the publication. This sample lists hundreds of thousands of distinct CDR3 sequences; 35% to 40% were detected once. Roughly 13% of the sample goes to the ten largest clones.

A word on this clonotype: Its target antigen remains unknown. Base quality data are lacking; no much larger clone is found one base away.

CDR1 and CDR2 were assigned from the germline V gene (reference sequence) as DFQATT and SNEGSKA. The CDR3 spans 15 residues, from the cysteine through the phenylalanine. The only DNA kept is the CDR3, 45 bases in frame from the first base. The germline V and J ends show losses of 5 bases and 0 bases respectively, and no gene match explains 8 bases of the junction. Systemically healthy Caucasian individuals from Russia, approximately 39 in total and aged about 6 to 90 years, were included as donors. Each donor gave 8 to 10 milliliters of peripheral blood, collected into EDTA-treated Vacutainer tubes. Ficoll-Paque density-gradient centrifugation was used to isolate PBMCs, with at least 7 million obtained per sample. Trizol reagent was used to extract total RNA from the PBMCs, yielding at least 5 micrograms per sample. The percentages of naive CD45RAhigh/CD27high T cells were determined by flow cytometry on a PBMC aliquot from every donor.

The sequencing input was blood. This TCR derives from a man in his late teens or twenties in good health. In this chain, TRBV20-1 is recombined with TRBJ2-7; the junction holds 9 bases that match TRBD2. In nucleotides, the sequence is TGCAGTGCTGCTCGACTAGCGGATCTCTCCTACGAGCAGTACTTC. Protein translation: CSAARLADLSYEQYF.